This T cell receptor beta chain was profiled in a study of cytomegalovirus exposure and HLA in healthy donors. This clone was detected only once. The antigen remains undetermined. Notes on the study in general: Reports described diagnosis of cytomegalovirus status by the classifier as highly specific and sensitive.

60 Vbeta and 13 Jbeta primers were used in PCR. Clones were sequenced by immunoSEQ multiplex PCR, and TCRdb holds only the in-frame ones, with some missing. Seen here are 200,000 to 250,000 clones, roughly 80% observed once, and the top ten hold roughly 15%. The CDR3 sequence is 15 residues long. The V and J ends lost 5 bases and 6 bases, in that order; junction bases with no gene match: 8. The germline gives CDR1 SGHVS, CDR2 FNYEAQ. This TCR was sampled from a middle-aged man in good health and CMV-seronegative. Sample: PBMCs. The gene calls are TRBV7-6 and TRBJ2-3, with 10 positions matching TRBD1. The CDR3 sequence is CASSPQTGGGDTQYF. The DNA for the CDR3 is TGTGCCAGCAGCCCTCAGACAGGGGGCGGCGATACGCAGTATTTT.